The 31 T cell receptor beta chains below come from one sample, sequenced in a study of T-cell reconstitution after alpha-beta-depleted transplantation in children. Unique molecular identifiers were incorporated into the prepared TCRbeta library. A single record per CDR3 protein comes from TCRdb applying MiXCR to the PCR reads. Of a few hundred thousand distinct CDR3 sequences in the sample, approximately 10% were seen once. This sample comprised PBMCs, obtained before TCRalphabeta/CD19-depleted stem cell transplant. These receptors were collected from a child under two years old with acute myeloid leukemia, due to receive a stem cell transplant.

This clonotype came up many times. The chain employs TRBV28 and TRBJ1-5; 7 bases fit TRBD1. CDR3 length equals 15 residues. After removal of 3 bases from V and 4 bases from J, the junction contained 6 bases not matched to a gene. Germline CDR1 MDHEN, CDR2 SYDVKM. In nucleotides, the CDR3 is TGTGCCAGCAGTTTTCGGGACAGACCTAATCAGCCCCAGCATTTT. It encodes CASSFRDRPNQPQHF.

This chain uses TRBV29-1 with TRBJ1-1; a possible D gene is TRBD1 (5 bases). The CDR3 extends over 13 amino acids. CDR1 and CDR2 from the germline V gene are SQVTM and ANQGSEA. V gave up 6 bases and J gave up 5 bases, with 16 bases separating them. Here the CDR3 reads CSVLLPGKTEAFF. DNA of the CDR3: TGCAGCGTCCTTCTTCCAGGGAAAACTGAAGCTTTCTTT.

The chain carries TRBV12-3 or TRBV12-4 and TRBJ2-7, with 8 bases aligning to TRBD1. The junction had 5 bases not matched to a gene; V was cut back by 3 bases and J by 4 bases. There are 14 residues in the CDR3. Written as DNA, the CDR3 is TGTGCCAGCAGTTTCAGTCAGGGGGCTTACGAGCAGTACTTC. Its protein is CASSFSQGAYEQYF.

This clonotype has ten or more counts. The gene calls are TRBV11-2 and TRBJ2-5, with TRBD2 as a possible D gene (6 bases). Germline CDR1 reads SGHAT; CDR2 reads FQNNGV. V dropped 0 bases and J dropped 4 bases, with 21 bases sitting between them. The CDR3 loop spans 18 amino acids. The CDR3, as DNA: TGTGCCAGCAGCTTAGACCGCAAATTGTCCCGGGGAGGAGAGACCCAGTACTTC. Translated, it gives CASSLDRKLSRGGETQYF.

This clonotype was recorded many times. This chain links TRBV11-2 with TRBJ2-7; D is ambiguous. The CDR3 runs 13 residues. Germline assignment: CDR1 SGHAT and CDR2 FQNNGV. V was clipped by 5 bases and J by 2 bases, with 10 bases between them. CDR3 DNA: TGTGCCAGCAGCGCGACATCTACCTACGAGCAGTACTTC. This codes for CASSATSTYEQYF. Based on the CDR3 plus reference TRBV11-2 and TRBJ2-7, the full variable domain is EAGVAQSPRYKIIEKRQSVAFWCNPISGHATLYWYQQILGQGPKLLIQFQNNGVVDDSQLPKDRFSAERLKGVDSTLKIQPAKLEDSAVYLCASSATSTYEQYFGPGTRLTVT.

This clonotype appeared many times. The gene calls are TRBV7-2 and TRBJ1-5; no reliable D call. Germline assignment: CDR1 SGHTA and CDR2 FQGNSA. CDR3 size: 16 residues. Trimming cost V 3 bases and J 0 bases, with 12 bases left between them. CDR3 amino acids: CASSFFREYSNQPQHF. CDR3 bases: TGTGCCAGCAGCTTCTTTCGGGAATATAGCAATCAGCCCCAGCATTTT.

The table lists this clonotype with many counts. CDR3 loop: CASSRSPQVNTEAFF. The DNA of the CDR3 is TGTGCCAGCAGTCGCTCCCCTCAAGTGAACACTGAAGCTTTCTTT. The chain recombines TRBV6-5 with TRBJ1-1; unclear D gene. From germline, CDR1 is MNHEY and CDR2 SVGAGI. The CDR3 sequence is 15 residues long. Trimming removed 5 bases at V and 0 bases at J, with 13 bases between.

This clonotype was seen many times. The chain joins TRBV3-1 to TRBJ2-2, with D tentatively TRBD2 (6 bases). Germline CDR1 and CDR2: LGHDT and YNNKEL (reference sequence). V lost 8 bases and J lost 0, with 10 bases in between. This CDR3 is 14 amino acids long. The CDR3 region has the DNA TGTGCCAGCGCTGGCGGGGCGAACACCGGGGAGCTGTTTTTT. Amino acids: CASAGGANTGELFF.

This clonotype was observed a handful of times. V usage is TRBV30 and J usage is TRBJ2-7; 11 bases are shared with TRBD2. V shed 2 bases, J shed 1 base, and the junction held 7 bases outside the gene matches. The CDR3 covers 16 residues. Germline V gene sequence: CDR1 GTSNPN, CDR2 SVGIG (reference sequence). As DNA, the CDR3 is TGTGCCTGGAGTAGGCCCCGACTAGCGGGGTCCTACGAGCAGTACTTC. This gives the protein CAWSRPRLAGSYEQYF.

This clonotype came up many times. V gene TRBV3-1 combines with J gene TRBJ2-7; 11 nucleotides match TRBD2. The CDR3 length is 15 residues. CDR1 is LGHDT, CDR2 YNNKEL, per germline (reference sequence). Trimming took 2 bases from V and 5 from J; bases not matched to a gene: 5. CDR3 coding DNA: TGTGCCAGCAGCCAACTAGCGGGAGGTAGCCACGAGCAGTACTTC. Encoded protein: CASSQLAGGSHEQYF.

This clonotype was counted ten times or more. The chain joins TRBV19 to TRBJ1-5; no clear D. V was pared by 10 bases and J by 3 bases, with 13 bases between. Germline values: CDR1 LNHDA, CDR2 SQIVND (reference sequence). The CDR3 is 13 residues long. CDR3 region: CATQSGYNQPQHF. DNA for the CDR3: TGTGCCACACAGAGCGGGTACAATCAGCCCCAGCATTTT.

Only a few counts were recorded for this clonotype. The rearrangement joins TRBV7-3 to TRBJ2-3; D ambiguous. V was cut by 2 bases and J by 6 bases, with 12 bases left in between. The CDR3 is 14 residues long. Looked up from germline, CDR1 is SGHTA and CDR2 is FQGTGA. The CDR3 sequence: CASSLGPPQDTQYF. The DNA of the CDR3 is TGTGCCAGCAGCTTAGGGCCCCCTCAGGATACGCAGTATTTT.

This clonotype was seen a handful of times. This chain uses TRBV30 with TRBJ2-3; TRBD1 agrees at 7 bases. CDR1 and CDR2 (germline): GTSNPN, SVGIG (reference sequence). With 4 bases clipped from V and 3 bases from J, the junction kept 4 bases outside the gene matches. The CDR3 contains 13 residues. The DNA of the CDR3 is TGTGCCTGGACCCCGACAGGGACAGATACGCAGTATTTT. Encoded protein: CAWTPTGTDTQYF.

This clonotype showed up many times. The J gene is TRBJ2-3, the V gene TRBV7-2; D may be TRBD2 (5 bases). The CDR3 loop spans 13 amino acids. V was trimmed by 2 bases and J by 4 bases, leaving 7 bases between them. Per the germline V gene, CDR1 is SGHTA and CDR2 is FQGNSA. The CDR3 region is CASSLQEADTQYF. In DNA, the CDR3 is TGTGCCAGCAGCTTACAGGAGGCAGATACGCAGTATTTT. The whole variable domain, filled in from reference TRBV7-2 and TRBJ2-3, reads GAGVSQSPSNKVTEKGKDVELRCDPISGHTALYWYRQSLGQGLEFLIYFQGNSAPDKSGLPSDRFSAERTGGSVSTLTIQRTQQEDSAVYLCASSLQEADTQYFGPGTRLTVL.

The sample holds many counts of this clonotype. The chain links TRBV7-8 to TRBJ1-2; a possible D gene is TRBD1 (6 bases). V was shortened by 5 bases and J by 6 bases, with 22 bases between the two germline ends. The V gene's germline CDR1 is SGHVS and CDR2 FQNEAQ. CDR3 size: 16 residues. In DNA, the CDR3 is TGTGCCAGCAGCCCTCTCGCCGGTAGACAGGCGGATGGCTACACCTTC. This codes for CASSPLAGRQADGYTF.

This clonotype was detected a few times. CDR3 protein: CAISGPGQILNASYNEQFF. The CDR3 DNA is TGTGCCATCAGCGGACCGGGACAGATTCTCAACGCCTCCTACAATGAGCAGTTCTTC. The chain uses TRBV10-3 and TRBJ2-1, with 7 bases fitting TRBD1. Germline V gene lookup returns CDR1 ENHRY and CDR2 SYGVKD. J lost 0 bases, V lost 6 bases, and 17 bases had no gene match. There are 19 residues in the CDR3.

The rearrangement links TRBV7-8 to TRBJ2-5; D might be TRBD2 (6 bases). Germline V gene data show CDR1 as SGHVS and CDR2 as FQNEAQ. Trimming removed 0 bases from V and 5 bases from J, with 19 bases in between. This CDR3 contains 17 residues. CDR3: CASSLAGGRIVIETQYF. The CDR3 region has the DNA TGTGCCAGCAGCTTAGCGGGAGGCAGGATCGTTATTGAGACCCAGTACTTC.

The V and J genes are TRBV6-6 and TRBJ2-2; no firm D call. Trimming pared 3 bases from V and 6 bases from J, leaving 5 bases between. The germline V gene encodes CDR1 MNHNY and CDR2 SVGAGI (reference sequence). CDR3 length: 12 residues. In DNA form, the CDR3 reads TGTGCCAGCAGTTATGGCGCCGGGGAGCTGTTTTTT. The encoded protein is CASSYGAGELFF.

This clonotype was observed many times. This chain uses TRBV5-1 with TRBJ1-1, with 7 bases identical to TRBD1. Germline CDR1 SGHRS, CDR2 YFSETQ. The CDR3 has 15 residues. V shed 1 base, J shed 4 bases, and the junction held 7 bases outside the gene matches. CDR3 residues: CASSLPQGEGTEAFF. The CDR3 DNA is TGCGCCAGCAGCTTGCCTCAGGGGGAAGGCACTGAAGCTTTCTTT.

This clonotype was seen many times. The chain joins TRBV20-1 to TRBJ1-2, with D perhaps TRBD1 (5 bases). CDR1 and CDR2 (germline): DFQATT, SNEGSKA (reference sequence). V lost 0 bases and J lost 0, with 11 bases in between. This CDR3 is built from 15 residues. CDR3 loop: CSARDRGVANYGYTF. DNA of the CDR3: TGCAGTGCTAGAGATCGGGGGGTAGCTAACTATGGCTACACCTTC.

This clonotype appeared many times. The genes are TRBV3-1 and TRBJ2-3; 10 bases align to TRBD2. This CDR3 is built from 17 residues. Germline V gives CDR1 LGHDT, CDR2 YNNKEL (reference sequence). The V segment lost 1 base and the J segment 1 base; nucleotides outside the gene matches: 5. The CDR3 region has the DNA TGTGCCAGCAGCCAAGCCTCCGGACTAGCGGGCACAGATACGCAGTATTTT. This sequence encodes CASSQASGLAGTDTQYF.

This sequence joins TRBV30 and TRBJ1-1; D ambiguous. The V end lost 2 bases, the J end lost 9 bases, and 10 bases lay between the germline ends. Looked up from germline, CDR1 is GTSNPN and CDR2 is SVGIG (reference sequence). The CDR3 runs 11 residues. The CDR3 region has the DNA TGTGCCTGGAGTTCGACCGAGCAAGCTTTCTTT. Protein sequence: CAWSSTEQAFF.

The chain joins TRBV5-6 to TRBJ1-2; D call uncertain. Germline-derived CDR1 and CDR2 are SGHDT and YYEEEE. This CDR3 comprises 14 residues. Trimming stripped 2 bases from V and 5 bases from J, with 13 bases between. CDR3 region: CASSFDSLGYGYTF. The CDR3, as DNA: TGTGCCAGCAGCTTTGATTCACTCGGGTATGGCTACACCTTC.

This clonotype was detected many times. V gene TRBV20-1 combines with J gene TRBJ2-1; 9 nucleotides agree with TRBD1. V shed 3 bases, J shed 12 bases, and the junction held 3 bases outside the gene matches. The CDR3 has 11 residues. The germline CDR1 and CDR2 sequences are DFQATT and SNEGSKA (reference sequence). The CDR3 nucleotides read TGCAGTGCTAGGGGACAGGGCGGGCAGTTCTTC. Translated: CSARGQGGQFF.

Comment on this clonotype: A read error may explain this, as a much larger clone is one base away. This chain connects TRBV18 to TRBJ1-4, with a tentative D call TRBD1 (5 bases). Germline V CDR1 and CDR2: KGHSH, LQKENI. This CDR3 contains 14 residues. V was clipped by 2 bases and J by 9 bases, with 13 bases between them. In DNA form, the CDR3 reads TGTGCCAGCTCACCAGGGGCGCGGGTTCAAAAACTGTTTTTT. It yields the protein CASSPGARVQKLFF.

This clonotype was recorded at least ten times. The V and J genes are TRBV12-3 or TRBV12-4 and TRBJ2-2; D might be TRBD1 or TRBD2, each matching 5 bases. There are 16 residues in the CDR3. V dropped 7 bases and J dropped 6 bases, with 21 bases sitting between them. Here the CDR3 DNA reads TGTGCCAGCATAGGGTTGGGGCTAGCTGAGTCCGGGGAGCTGTTTTTT. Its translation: CASIGLGLAESGELFF.

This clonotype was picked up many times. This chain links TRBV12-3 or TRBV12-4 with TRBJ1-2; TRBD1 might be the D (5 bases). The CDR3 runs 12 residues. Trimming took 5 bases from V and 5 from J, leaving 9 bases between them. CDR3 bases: TGTGCCAGCAGTCCGGCAGGGTATGGCTACACCTTC. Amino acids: CASSPAGYGYTF.

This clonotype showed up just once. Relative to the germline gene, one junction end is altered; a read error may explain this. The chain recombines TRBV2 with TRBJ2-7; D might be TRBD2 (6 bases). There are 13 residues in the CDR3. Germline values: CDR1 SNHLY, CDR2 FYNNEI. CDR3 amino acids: CARSEVTSYEQYF. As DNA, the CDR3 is TGTGCCAGAAGTGAAGTGACTAGTTACGAGCAGTACTTC.

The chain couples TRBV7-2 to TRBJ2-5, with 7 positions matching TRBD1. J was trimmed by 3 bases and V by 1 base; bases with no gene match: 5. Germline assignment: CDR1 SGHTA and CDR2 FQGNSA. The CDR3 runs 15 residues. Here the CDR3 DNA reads TGTGCCAGCAGCTTAGAGGCAGGGGGAAAAGAGACCCAGTACTTC. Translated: CASSLEAGGKETQYF.

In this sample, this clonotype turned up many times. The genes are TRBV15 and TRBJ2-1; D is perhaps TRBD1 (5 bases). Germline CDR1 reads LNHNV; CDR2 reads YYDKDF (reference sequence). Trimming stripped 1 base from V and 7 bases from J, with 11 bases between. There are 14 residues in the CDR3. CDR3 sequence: CATSRVRERNEQFF. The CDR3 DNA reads TGTGCCACCAGCAGAGTCAGGGAACGTAATGAGCAGTTCTTC. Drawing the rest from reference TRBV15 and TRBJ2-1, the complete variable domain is DAMVIQNPRYQVTQFGKPVTLSCSQTLNHNVMYWYQQKSSQAPKLLFHYYDKDFNNEADTPDNFQSRRPNTSFCFLDIRSPGLGDTAMYLCATSRVRERNEQFFGPGTRLTVL.

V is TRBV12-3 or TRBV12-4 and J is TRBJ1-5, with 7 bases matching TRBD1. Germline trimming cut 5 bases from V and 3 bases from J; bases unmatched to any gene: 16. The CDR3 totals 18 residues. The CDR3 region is CASSPGTERPIFNQPQHF. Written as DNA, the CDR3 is TGTGCCAGCAGTCCCGGGACAGAGAGGCCTATATTCAATCAGCCCCAGCATTTT.